These 32 T cell receptor beta chains share one sample of origin, sequenced in a study of cytomegalovirus exposure and HLA in healthy donors. The PCR ran on 60 Vbeta and 13 Jbeta primers. Repertoires were generated with immunoSEQ multiplex PCR, while TCRdb's copy carries only in-frame clones and drops some. Of 180,000 or so clones detected, 65% to 85% appear once; the ten largest clones hold 2.5% to 3%. Sequences were obtained from PBMCs. The source is a female donor in good health and CMV-seronegative.

The chain has TRBV5-1 and TRBJ1-1, with D uncertain. This CDR3 is built from 13 residues. Germline loops: CDR1 SGHRS, CDR2 YFSETQ. V was trimmed by 2 bases and J by 3 bases, leaving 8 bases between them. CDR3 loop: CASSFVSDTEAFF. In nucleotides, the CDR3 is TGCGCCAGCAGCTTTGTTTCGGACACTGAAGCTTTCTTT. The full variable domain, completed using reference TRBV5-1 and TRBJ1-1, is KAGVTQTPRYLIKTRGQQVTLSCSPISGHRSVSWYQQTPGQGLQFLFEYFSETQRNKGNFPGRFSGRQFSNSRSEMNVSTLELGDSALYLCASSFVSDTEAFFGQGTRLTVV.

The chain uses TRBV28 and TRBJ2-4, with 12 bases identical to TRBD2. CDR1 is MDHEN and CDR2 is SYDVKM in the germline V gene. V gave up 5 bases and J gave up 0 bases; unmatched junction bases: 14. The CDR3 length is 20 residues. The CDR3 protein is CASSLPLSSSGGVAKNIQYF. CDR3 DNA sequence: TGTGCCAGCAGTCTCCCTCTGTCCTCTAGCGGGGGGGTAGCCAAAAACATTCAGTACTTC.

The chain has TRBV9 and TRBJ2-3; 9 bases fit TRBD1. Germline values: CDR1 SGDLS, CDR2 YYNGEE. This CDR3 contains 16 residues. The junction had 3 bases not matched to a gene; V was cut back by 0 bases and J by 1 base. CDR3 residues: CASSVATGGGTDTQYF. Here the CDR3 DNA reads TGTGCCAGCAGCGTAGCCACAGGGGGCGGCACAGATACGCAGTATTTT.

This clone appeared once. This chain joins TRBV5-1 and TRBJ2-2; no definite D call. V shed 3 bases and J shed 4 bases, with 7 bases lying between them. Per the germline V gene, CDR1 is SGHRS and CDR2 is YFSETQ. This CDR3 has 13 residues. CDR3 DNA: TGCGCCAGCAGCTCCCAGTCCACCGGGGAGCTGTTTTTT. Its protein product is CASSSQSTGELFF. Complete variable domain (other parts from reference TRBV5-1 and TRBJ2-2): KAGVTQTPRYLIKTRGQQVTLSCSPISGHRSVSWYQQTPGQGLQFLFEYFSETQRNKGNFPGRFSGRQFSNSRSEMNVSTLELGDSALYLCASSSQSTGELFFGEGSRLTVL.

This clone turned up a few times. This chain uses TRBV29-1 with TRBJ2-7; TRBD1 matches at 11 bases. The ends lost 7 bases at V and 3 bases at J; junction bases unmatched: 5. Germline loops: CDR1 SQVTM, CDR2 ANQGSEA. This CDR3 comprises 13 residues. The chain's CDR3 is CSAKGQGGYEQYF. DNA for the CDR3: TGCAGCGCAAAGGGACAGGGGGGCTACGAGCAGTACTTC.

The chain combines TRBV29-1 with TRBJ1-1, with unresolved D. The CDR3 loop spans 12 amino acids. V was shortened by 7 bases and J by 1 base, with 10 bases between the two germline ends. Germline CDR1 SQVTM, CDR2 ANQGSEA. Written as DNA, the CDR3 is TGCAGCGGTACTCCAGGGAACACTGAAGCTTTCTTT. Translating it yields CSGTPGNTEAFF.

As for this clone: An end of the junction does not agree with germline; a read error may underlie this. This chain uses TRBV7-9 with TRBJ2-3; perhaps TRBD2 as D (7 bases). This CDR3 has 16 amino acids. Germline lookup yields CDR1 SEHNR and CDR2 FQNEAQ (reference sequence). CDR3 residues: CSSSLVVGGLTDTQYF. The CDR3 bases are TGTTCCAGCAGCTTAGTGGTCGGGGGGCTCACAGATACGCAGTATTTT.

The chain uses TRBV5-8 and TRBJ1-1; D is unresolved. V was trimmed by 7 bases and J by 4 bases, leaving 11 bases between them. The CDR3 has 12 amino acids. Germline CDR1 reads SGHTS; CDR2 reads YDEGEE. In DNA, the CDR3 is TGTGCCAGCGGGCAGGAAGGCACTGAAGCTTTCTTT. This translates into CASGQEGTEAFF.

The J gene is TRBJ2-1, the V gene TRBV5-1; 10 bases are shared with TRBD1. The length of the CDR3 is 15 residues. J gave up 8 bases and V 0 bases, and 5 bases lay outside the gene matches. The germline V gene encodes CDR1 SGHRS and CDR2 YFSETQ. The CDR3 DNA sequence: TGCGCCAGCAGCTTGGTCGGGACAGGGGCAGATGAGCAGTTCTTC. It translates to CASSLVGTGADEQFF. Full variable domain (missing parts from reference TRBV5-1 and TRBJ2-1): KAGVTQTPRYLIKTRGQQVTLSCSPISGHRSVSWYQQTPGQGLQFLFEYFSETQRNKGNFPGRFSGRQFSNSRSEMNVSTLELGDSALYLCASSLVGTGADEQFFGPGTRLTVL.

This clone was counted once. The chain carries TRBV27 and TRBJ2-7; perhaps TRBD1 as D (7 bases). The germline V and J ends were trimmed by 7 bases and 6 bases, with 10 bases remaining between them. The CDR3 consists of 11 residues. Germline CDR1 reads MNHEY; CDR2 reads SMNVEV (reference sequence). In DNA form, the CDR3 reads TGTGCCAGCATCCAGGGGGGCGAGCAGTACTTC. Translated, it gives CASIQGGEQYF.

The chain is built from TRBV7-9 and TRBJ1-2; weak D call: TRBD1 (5 bases). Germline values: CDR1 SEHNR, CDR2 FQNEAQ (reference sequence). The CDR3 has 16 residues. V shed 5 bases and J shed 4 bases, with 20 bases lying between them. The CDR3 spells CASSALTVRLGYGYTF. DNA of the CDR3: TGTGCCAGCAGCGCCTTGACAGTCCGCCTTGGCTATGGCTACACCTTC.

The chain carries TRBV30 and TRBJ1-1; 7 nucleotides match TRBD1. With V trimmed by 0 bases and J by 1 base, 8 bases remained unmatched. CDR3 size: 16 residues. Looked up from germline, CDR1 is GTSNPN and CDR2 is SVGIG (reference sequence). CDR3 residues: CAWSVKTGTANTEAFF. In nucleotides, the CDR3 is TGTGCCTGGAGTGTCAAGACCGGGACAGCGAACACTGAAGCTTTCTTT.

J is TRBJ2-1 and V is TRBV15; weak D call: TRBD1 (7 bases). Per the germline V gene, CDR1 is LNHNV and CDR2 is YYDKDF (reference sequence). Trimming shortened V by 4 bases and J by 3 bases, and 13 bases separated the two germline ends. The CDR3 length is 15 residues. The DNA of the CDR3 is TGTGCCACCAGCACCCCGCGGGACAGCTACAATGAGCAGTTCTTC. Its protein is CATSTPRDSYNEQFF.

This clone was seen more than once but under ten times. This chain joins TRBV5-4 and TRBJ2-3, with 11 positions matching TRBD2. Germline V gene sequence: CDR1 SGHNT, CDR2 YYREEE (reference sequence). The V segment lost 0 bases and the J segment 0 bases; nucleotides outside the gene matches: 0. CDR3 length: 16 residues. In nucleotides, the CDR3 is TGTGCCAGCAGCTTGGGACTAGCGGGGAGCACAGATACGCAGTATTTT. Protein product: CASSLGLAGSTDTQYF.

This chain links TRBV28 with TRBJ1-1; TRBD1 matches at 7 bases. CDR1 and CDR2 from the germline V gene are MDHEN and SYDVKM. The length of the CDR3 is 14 residues. V trimming: 5 bases; J trimming: 8 bases; junction bases outside the gene matches: 11. The CDR3: CASSQDRVGSEAFF. The CDR3, as DNA: TGTGCCAGCAGTCAAGACAGGGTGGGATCCGAAGCTTTCTTT.

The genes are TRBV11-3 and TRBJ2-2, with a weak D call TRBD1 (5 bases). V lost 0 bases, J lost 1 base, and 15 bases lay in between. This CDR3 is built from 18 residues. Germline V gives CDR1 SGHNT, CDR2 YENEEA. The CDR3 is CASSLDGLGQGNTGELFF. DNA of the CDR3: TGTGCCAGCAGCTTAGATGGTTTAGGGCAGGGGAACACCGGGGAGCTGTTTTTT.

In this sample, this clone turned up a few times. This rearrangement joins TRBV5-4 to TRBJ1-5; D gene uncertain. V lost 4 bases and J 3 bases, leaving 14 bases between the germline ends. Germline V CDR1 and CDR2: SGHNT, YYREEE (reference sequence). There are 15 residues in the CDR3. CDR3 DNA: TGTGCCAGCAGCCAATGGCCCAGACACAATCAGCCCCAGCATTTT. It translates to CASSQWPRHNQPQHF.

The rearrangement links TRBV27 to TRBJ2-7; 11 bases map to TRBD1. The V gene's germline CDR1 is MNHEY and CDR2 SMNVEV (reference sequence). Trimming at V came to 2 bases and at J to 2 bases, leaving 11 bases not matched to a gene. This CDR3 spans 18 amino acids. The CDR3 sequence: CASSLRWTGGARTYEQYF. The CDR3 DNA follows: TGTGCCAGCAGTTTAAGGTGGACAGGGGGCGCTCGGACCTACGAGCAGTACTTC.

On this clone: The same CDR3 arises from other DNA sequences in this sample as well. The rearrangement links TRBV5-1 to TRBJ2-7; no firm D call. CDR3 length equals 11 residues. Germline V gene lookup returns CDR1 SGHRS and CDR2 YFSETQ. Trimming left V 4 bases short and J 3 bases short, with 5 bases between. The CDR3 DNA reads as TGCGCCAGCAGCAGAGGCTACGAGCAGTACTTC. It codes for CASSRGYEQYF.

The chain has TRBV28 and TRBJ2-3, with a tentative D call TRBD2 (6 bases). Trimming stripped 5 bases from V and 2 bases from J, with 20 bases between. This CDR3 has 17 residues. Germline V CDR1 and CDR2: MDHEN, SYDVKM. The CDR3 protein is CASSLPLGEAVTDTQYF. Written as DNA, the CDR3 is TGTGCCAGCAGTCTCCCTTTGGGGGAGGCAGTCACAGATACGCAGTATTTT. The complete variable domain, with remaining parts taken from reference TRBV28 and TRBJ2-3, reads DVKVTQSSRYLVKRTGEKVFLECVQDMDHENMFWYRQDPGLGLRLIYFSYDVKMKEKGDIPEGYSVSREKKERFSLILESASTNQTSMYLCASSLPLGEAVTDTQYFGPGTRLTVL.

The chain uses TRBV19 and TRBJ1-5; possibly TRBD1 for D (5 bases). The CDR3 is 15 amino acids. V gave up 4 bases and J gave up 6 bases, with 16 bases separating them. The germline CDR1 and CDR2 sequences are LNHDA and SQIVND (reference sequence). The CDR3 loop is CASSKRGGMAQPQHF. CDR3 nucleotide sequence: TGTGCCAGTAGTAAGAGGGGCGGGATGGCTCAGCCCCAGCATTTT.

The CDR3 DNA follows: TGTGCCAGCAGCTCCGCCGGCAGGGAAGGGGACTATGGCTACACCTTC. Protein sequence: CASSSAGREGDYGYTF. The rearrangement links TRBV7-9 to TRBJ1-2; D perhaps matches TRBD1 (5 bases). The CDR3 runs 16 residues. CDR1 is SEHNR, CDR2 FQNEAQ, per germline (reference sequence). V dropped 4 bases and J dropped 3 bases, with 18 bases sitting between them. Looking up the rest from reference TRBV7-9 and TRBJ1-2 gives the full variable domain: DTGVSQNPRHKITKRGQNVTFRCDPISEHNRLYWYRQTLGQGPEFLTYFQNEAQLEKSRLLSDRFSAERPKGSFSTLEIQRTEQGDSAMYLCASSSAGREGDYGYTFGSGTRLTVV.

J is TRBJ2-2 and V is TRBV27; 12 positions agree with TRBD2. Germline lookup yields CDR1 MNHEY and CDR2 SMNVEV (reference sequence). The V segment lost 2 bases and the J segment 8 bases; nucleotides outside the gene matches: 6. The CDR3 loop spans 16 amino acids. The CDR3 spells CASSLGLAGLTGELFF. Here the CDR3 DNA reads TGTGCCAGCAGTTTAGGACTAGCGGGACTGACTGGGGAGCTGTTTTTT.

The gene calls are TRBV2 and TRBJ2-5; D unresolved. The CDR3 has 15 amino acids. Trimming took off 6 bases at V and 0 bases at J, with 14 bases between the two ends. The germline V gene encodes CDR1 SNHLY and CDR2 FYNNEI. CDR3 region: CASSPGRLDQETQYF. In nucleotides, the CDR3 is TGTGCCAGCAGCCCGGGTAGGCTTGACCAAGAGACCCAGTACTTC.

The chain has TRBV5-6 and TRBJ2-4; the match to TRBD1 covers 9 bases. J lost 9 bases, V lost 0 bases, and 10 bases had no gene match. Germline lookup yields CDR1 SGHDT and CDR2 YYEEEE. This CDR3 spans 16 amino acids. CDR3: CASSLARGQGIVIQYF. As DNA, the CDR3 is TGTGCCAGCAGCTTGGCCCGGGGACAGGGTATTGTCATTCAGTACTTC.

This chain connects TRBV11-2 to TRBJ2-5; maybe TRBD2 (5 bases). Germline V lookup: CDR1 SGHAT, CDR2 FQNNGV. Between the trimmed V and J ends, which lost 5 bases and 7 bases, there was a span of 8 bases. The CDR3 is made up of 11 amino acids. CDR3 DNA: TGTGCCAGCAGCACCGGAGGGACCCAGTACTTC. It is translated as CASSTGGTQYF.

The V call is TRBV19, the J call TRBJ1-2; the match to TRBD1 covers 7 bases. CDR1 is LNHDA, CDR2 SQIVND, per germline (reference sequence). J lost 0 bases, V lost 5 bases, and 12 bases had no gene match. The CDR3 spans 17 residues. The CDR3 region is CASSLPTGSFSNYGYTF. As DNA, the CDR3 is TGTGCCAGTAGTCTGCCGACAGGGAGTTTTTCTAACTATGGCTACACCTTC.

V and J are TRBV7-8 and TRBJ2-7; 12 nucleotides line up with TRBD2. This CDR3 spans 14 amino acids. Germline V CDR1 and CDR2: SGHVS, FQNEAQ. V lost 6 bases, J lost 7 bases, and 7 bases stayed unmatched. The DNA of the CDR3 is TGTGCCAGCAGACCACTAGCGGGAGGATGTGAGCAGTACTTC. Its protein is CASRPLAGGCEQYF.

V is TRBV19 and J is TRBJ2-1; 12 positions match TRBD2. The CDR3 runs to 15 residues. After removal of 3 bases from V and 5 bases from J, the junction contained 2 bases not matched to a gene. The germline gives CDR1 LNHDA, CDR2 SQIVND (reference sequence). In DNA, the CDR3 is TGTGCCAGTAGTATGAGGACTAGCGGGGACAATGAGCAGTTCTTC. Its protein product is CASSMRTSGDNEQFF.

The V call is TRBV4-3, the J call TRBJ2-1; possible D gene TRBD2, 6 bases. The germline gives CDR1 LGHNA, CDR2 YSLEER. The CDR3 sequence is 15 residues long. With 1 base removed from V and 7 bases from J, the gap between germline ends came to 14 bases. CDR3 loop: CASSQVQGRGNEQFF. The CDR3 region has the DNA TGCGCCAGCAGCCAAGTCCAGGGCCGGGGGAATGAGCAGTTCTTC.

The V and J genes are TRBV29-1 and TRBJ2-7; tentative D call: TRBD2 (7 bases). From germline, CDR1 is SQVTM and CDR2 ANQGSEA. The CDR3 is made up of 14 amino acids. CDR3 residues: CNHPGASGSYEQYF. Here the CDR3 DNA reads TGCAACCACCCAGGGGCTAGCGGATCCTACGAGCAGTACTTC.

This chain links TRBV5-4 with TRBJ2-1, with a possible D match to TRBD2 (5 bases). Germline loops: CDR1 SGHNT, CDR2 YYREEE (reference sequence). The CDR3 loop spans 13 amino acids. V was shortened by 0 bases and J by 6 bases, with 7 bases between the two germline ends. The CDR3 DNA reads as TGTGCCAGCAGCTTGGAGGAGGCCAATGAGCAGTTCTTC. It translates to CASSLEEANEQFF.